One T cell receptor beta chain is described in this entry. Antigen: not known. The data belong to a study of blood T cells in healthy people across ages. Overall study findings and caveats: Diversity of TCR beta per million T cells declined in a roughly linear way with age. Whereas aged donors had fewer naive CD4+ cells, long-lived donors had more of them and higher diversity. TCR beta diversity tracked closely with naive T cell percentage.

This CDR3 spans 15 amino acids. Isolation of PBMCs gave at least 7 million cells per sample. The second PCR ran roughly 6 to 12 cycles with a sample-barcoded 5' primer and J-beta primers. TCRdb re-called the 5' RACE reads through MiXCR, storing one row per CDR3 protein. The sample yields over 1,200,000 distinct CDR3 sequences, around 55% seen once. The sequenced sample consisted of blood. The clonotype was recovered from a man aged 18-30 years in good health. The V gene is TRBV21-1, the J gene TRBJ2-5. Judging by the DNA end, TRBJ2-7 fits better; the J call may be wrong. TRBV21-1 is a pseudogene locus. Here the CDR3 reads CASSKFRARTYEQYF. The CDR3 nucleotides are TGTGCCAGCAGCAAATTCCGCGCACGGACCTACGAGCAGTACTTC.